This T cell receptor (beta chain) was recovered during a study of Ad26.COV2.S vaccination and SARS-CoV-2 variants. V dropped 2 bases and J dropped 1 base, with 14 bases sitting between them. Germline CDR1 is SGDLS and CDR2 is YYNGEE. CDR3 length equals 16 residues. Clones were read by immunoSEQ multiplex PCR, and TCRdb kept only the in-frame ones, dropping some. The sample has 300,000 to 500,000 clones; around nine tenths are singletons. Described treatment: over 15 received Ad26.COV2.S at low or high dose, single or two shots; 5 received placebo; per-sample allocation not given. Sampling was done on day 63 after the first vaccine or placebo injection.

The rearrangement uses TRBV9 and TRBJ2-3; D is possibly TRBD1 or TRBD2 (5 bases each). The specimen was peripheral blood, collected in a trial of Ad26.COV2.S vaccine versus placebo. The source of this sequence is a person aged 18-65 years who received the Ad26.COV2.S COVID-19 vaccine or a placebo. The CDR3 DNA follows: TGTGCCAGCAGCGTTTCGGGGAGAGGGGGCACAGATACGCAGTATTTT. Translating it yields CASSVSGRGGTDTQYF.